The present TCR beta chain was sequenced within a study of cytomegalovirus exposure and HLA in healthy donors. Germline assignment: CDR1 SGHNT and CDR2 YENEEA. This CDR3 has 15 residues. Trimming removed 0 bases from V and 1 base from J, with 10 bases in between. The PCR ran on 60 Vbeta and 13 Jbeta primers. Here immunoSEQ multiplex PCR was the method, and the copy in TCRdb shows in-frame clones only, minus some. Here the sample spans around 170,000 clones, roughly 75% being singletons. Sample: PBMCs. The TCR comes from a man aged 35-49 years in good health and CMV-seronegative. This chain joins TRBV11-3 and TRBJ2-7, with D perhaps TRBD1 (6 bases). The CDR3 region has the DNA TGTGCCAGCAGCTTAGAGGACAGATCTTCCTACGAGCAGTACTTC. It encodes CASSLEDRSSYEQYF.